The source of this TCR beta chain is a study of blood T cell repertoires in COVID-19. V was pared by 6 bases and J by 1 base, with 13 bases between. The CDR3 is 14 amino acids. Germline V gives CDR1 LNHDA, CDR2 SQIVND (reference sequence). Profiled with immunoSEQ multiplex PCR; TCRdb holds only in-frame clones, not every one. Of fewer than 300,000 clones in the sample, about 91% were seen once. The sequence came from a young adult with COVID-19, enrolled during active disease. What was sequenced was peripheral blood. The chain uses TRBV19 and TRBJ2-7; the D gene is possibly TRBD1 (6 bases). The CDR3 spells CASRSYRESYEQYF. CDR3 nucleotide sequence: TGTGCCAGTAGATCGTACAGGGAGTCCTACGAGCAGTACTTC.